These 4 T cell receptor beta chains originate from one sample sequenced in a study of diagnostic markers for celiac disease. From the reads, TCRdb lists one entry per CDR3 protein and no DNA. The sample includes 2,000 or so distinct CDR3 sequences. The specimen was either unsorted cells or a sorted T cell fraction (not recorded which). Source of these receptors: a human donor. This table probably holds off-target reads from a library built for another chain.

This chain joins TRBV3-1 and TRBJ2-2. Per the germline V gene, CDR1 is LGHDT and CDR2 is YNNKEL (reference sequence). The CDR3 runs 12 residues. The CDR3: CASSPREGELFF.

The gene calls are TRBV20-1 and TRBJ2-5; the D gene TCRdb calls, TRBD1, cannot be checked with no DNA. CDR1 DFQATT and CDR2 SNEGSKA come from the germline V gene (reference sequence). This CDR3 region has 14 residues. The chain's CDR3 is CSAHSGLGTETQYF.

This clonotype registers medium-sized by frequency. CDR3 sequence reads: CASSFDTYNQPQHF. This rearrangement joins TRBV7-2 to TRBJ1-5. CDR1 and CDR2 (germline): SGHTA, FQGNSA. This CDR3 contains 14 residues. Based on the CDR3 plus reference TRBV7-2 and TRBJ1-5, the full variable domain is GAGVSQSPSNKVTEKGKDVELRCDPISGHTALYWYRQSLGQGLEFLIYFQGNSAPDKSGLPSDRFSAERTGGSVSTLTIQRTQQEDSAVYLCASSFDTYNQPQHFGDGTRLSIL.

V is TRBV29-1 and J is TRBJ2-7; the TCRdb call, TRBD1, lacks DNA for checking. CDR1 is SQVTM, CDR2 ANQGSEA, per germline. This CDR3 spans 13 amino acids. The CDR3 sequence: CSVEQTGGDEQYF.